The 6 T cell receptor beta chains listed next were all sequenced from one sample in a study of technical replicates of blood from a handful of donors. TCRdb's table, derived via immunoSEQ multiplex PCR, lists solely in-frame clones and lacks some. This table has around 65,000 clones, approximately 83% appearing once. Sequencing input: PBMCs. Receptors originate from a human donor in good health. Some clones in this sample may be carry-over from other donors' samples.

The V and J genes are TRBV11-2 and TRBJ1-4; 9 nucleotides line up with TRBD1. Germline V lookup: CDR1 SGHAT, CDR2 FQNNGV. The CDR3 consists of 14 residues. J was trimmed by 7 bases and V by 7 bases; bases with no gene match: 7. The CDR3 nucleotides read TGTGCCAGCAACAAGGGACAGGGTGCTGAAAAACTGTTTTTT. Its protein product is CASNKGQGAEKLFF.

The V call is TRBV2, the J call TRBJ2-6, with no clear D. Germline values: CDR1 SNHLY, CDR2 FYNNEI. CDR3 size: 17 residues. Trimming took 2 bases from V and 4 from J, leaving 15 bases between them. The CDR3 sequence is CASSENRRTRGANVLTF. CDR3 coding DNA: TGTGCCAGCAGTGAAAACCGGAGAACGAGGGGGGCCAACGTCCTGACTTTC.

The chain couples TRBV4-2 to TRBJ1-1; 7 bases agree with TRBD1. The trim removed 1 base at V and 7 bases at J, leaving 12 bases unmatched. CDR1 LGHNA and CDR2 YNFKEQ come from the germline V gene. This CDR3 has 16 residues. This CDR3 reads CASSQAGSRGVIEAFF. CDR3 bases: TGTGCCAGCAGCCAAGCGGGATCCAGGGGGGTTATTGAAGCTTTCTTT.

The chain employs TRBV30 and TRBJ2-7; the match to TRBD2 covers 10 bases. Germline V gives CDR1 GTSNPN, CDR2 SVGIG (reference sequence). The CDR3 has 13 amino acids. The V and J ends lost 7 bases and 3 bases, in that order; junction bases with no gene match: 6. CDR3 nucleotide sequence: TGTGCCTCTACCGGGACTAGCGACTACGAGCAGTACTTC. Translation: CASTGTSDYEQYF.

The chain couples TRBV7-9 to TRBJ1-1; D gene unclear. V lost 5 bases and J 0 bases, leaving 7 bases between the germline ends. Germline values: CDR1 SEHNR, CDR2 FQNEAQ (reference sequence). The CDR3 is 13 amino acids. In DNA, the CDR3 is TGTGCCAGCAGCCCGTCAGTGAACACTGAAGCTTTCTTT. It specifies CASSPSVNTEAFF.

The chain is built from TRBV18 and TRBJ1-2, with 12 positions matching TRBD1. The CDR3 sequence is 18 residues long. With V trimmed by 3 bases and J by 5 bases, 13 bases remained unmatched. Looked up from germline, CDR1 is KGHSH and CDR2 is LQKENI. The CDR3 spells CASSPPAGTGGREYGYTF. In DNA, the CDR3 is TGTGCCAGCTCACCGCCCGCCGGGACAGGGGGCAGAGAGTATGGCTACACCTTC. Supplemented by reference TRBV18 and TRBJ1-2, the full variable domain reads NAGVMQNPRHLVRRRGQEARLRCSPMKGHSHVYWYRQLPEEGLKFMVYLQKENIIDESGMPKERFSAEFPKEGPSILRIQQVVRGDSAAYFCASSPPAGTGGREYGYTFGSGTRLTVV.